Presented here are 2 T cell receptor beta chains from one specimen sequenced in a study of T cells in Graves' hyperthyroidism and ophthalmopathy. Researchers amplified the TCR beta CDR3 regions from RNA transcripts. HTBI primers were employed in a first-round RT-PCR of the TCR CDR3. MiXCR was run by TCRdb on the multiplex PCR reads, yielding one entry per CDR3 protein. The sample lists approximately 570,000 distinct CDR3 sequences, roughly 21% occurring once. The sequenced material came from blood. These receptors came from a man aged 40-49 years with Graves' ophthalmopathy.

This clonotype was detected ten times or more. J is TRBJ2-7 and V is TRBV27; the match to TRBD2 covers 12 bases. Germline assignment: CDR1 MNHEY and CDR2 SMNVEV (reference sequence). V trimming: 10 bases; J trimming: 0 bases; junction bases outside the gene matches: 10. This CDR3 spans 16 amino acids. Here the CDR3 reads CANRLLAGGSSYEQYF. DNA for the CDR3: TGTGCCAACAGACTACTAGCGGGAGGATCCTCCTACGAGCAGTACTTC.

This clonotype appeared many times. The rearrangement links TRBV29-1 to TRBJ2-7; 9 bases line up with TRBD2. The junction had 11 bases not matched to a gene; V was cut back by 5 bases and J by 0 bases. CDR1 and CDR2 from the germline V gene are SQVTM and ANQGSEA. CDR3 size: 16 residues. For the CDR3, the DNA is TGCAGCGTTCGGGGGCGGCGGGAGGGCCCCTCCTACGAGCAGTACTTC. Translated, it gives CSVRGRREGPSYEQYF.